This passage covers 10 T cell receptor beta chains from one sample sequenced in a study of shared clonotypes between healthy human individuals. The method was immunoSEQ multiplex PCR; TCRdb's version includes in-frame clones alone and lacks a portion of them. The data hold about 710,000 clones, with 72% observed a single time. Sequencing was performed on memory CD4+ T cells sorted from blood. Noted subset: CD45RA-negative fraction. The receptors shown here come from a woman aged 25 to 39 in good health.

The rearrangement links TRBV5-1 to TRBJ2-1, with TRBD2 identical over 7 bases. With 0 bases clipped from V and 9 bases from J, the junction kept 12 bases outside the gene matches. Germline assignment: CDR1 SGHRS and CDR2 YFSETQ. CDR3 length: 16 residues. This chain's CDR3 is CASSLDDGRWTGEQFF. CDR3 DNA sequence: TGCGCCAGCAGCTTGGACGACGGGAGGTGGACGGGTGAGCAGTTCTTC.

The CDR3 sequence is CASDQGISENGYTF. Written as DNA, the CDR3 is TGTGCCAGCGATCAGGGGATCTCGGAAAATGGCTACACCTTC. The rearrangement uses TRBV7-2 and TRBJ1-2, with D maybe TRBD1 (6 bases). CDR3 length: 14 amino acids. Germline V gene data show CDR1 as SGHTA and CDR2 as FQGNSA. Trimming took 8 bases from V and 6 from J, leaving 19 bases between them.

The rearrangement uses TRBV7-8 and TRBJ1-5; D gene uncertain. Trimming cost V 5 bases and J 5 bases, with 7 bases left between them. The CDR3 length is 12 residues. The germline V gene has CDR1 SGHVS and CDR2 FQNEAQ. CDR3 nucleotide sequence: TGTGCCAGCAGCCGGTCAGATCAGCCCCAGCATTTT. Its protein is CASSRSDQPQHF. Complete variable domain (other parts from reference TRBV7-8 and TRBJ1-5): GAGVSQSPRYKVAKRGQDVALRCDPISGHVSLFWYQQALGQGPEFLTYFQNEAQLDKSGLPSDRFFAERPEGSVSTLKIQRTQQEDSAVYLCASSRSDQPQHFGDGTRLSIL.

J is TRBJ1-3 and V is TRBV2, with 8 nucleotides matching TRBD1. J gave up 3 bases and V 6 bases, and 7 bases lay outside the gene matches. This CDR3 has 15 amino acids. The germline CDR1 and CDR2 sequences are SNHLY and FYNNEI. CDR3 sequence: CASSDGQGYGNTIYF. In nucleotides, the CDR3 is TGTGCCAGCAGCGATGGACAGGGCTATGGAAACACCATATATTTT. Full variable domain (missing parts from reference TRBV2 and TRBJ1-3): EPEVTQTPSHQVTQMGQEVILRCVPISNHLYFYWYRQILGQKVEFLVSFYNNEISEKSEIFDDQFSVERPDGSNFTLKIRSTKLEDSAMYFCASSDGQGYGNTIYFGEGSWLTVV.

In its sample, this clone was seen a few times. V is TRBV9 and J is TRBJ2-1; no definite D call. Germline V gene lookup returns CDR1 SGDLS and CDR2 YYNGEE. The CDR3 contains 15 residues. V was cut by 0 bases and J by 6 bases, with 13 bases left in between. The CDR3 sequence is CASSVGLVRGNEQFF. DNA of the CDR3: TGTGCCAGCAGCGTAGGGCTAGTTAGAGGCAATGAGCAGTTCTTC.

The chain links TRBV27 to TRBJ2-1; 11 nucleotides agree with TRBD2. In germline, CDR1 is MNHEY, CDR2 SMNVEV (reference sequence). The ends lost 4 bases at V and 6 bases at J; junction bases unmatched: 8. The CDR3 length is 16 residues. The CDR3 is CASSSLLAGGGNEQFF. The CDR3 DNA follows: TGTGCCAGCAGTTCCCTGCTAGCGGGAGGTGGCAATGAGCAGTTCTTC.

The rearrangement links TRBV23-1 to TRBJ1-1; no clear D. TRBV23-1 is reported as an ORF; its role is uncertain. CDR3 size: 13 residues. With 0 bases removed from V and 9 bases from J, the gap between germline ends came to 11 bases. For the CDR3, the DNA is TGCGCCAGCAGTCAATCGAGCGTAAAAAAAGCTTTCTTT. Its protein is CASSQSSVKKAFF.

The CDR3 spells CASTSDSYGYTF. CDR3 nucleotide sequence: TGTGCCAGTACCTCGGACAGCTATGGCTACACCTTC. The genes are TRBV19 and TRBJ1-2; TRBD1 might be the D (6 bases). The CDR3 totals 12 residues. The ends were cut back, 7 bases at V and 4 bases at J, with 10 bases in the middle. The V gene's germline CDR1 is LNHDA and CDR2 SQIVND (reference sequence).

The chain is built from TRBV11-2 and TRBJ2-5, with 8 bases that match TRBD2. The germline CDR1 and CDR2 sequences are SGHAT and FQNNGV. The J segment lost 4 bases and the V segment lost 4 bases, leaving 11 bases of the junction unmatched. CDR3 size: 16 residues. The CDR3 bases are TGTGCCAGCAGCTCAGGACTAGCATCTTTGGTAGAGACCCAGTACTTC. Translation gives CASSSGLASLVETQYF.

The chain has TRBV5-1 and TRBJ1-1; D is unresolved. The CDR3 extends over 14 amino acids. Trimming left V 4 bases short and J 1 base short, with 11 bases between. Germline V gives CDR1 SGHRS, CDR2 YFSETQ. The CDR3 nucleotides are TGCGCCAGCAGCCCCCAGCTGACGAACACTGAAGCTTTCTTT. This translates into CASSPQLTNTEAFF.